The 19 T cell receptor beta chains below all came from one sample that was sequenced in a study of blood T cell repertoires in COVID-19. Assay used: immunoSEQ multiplex PCR; TCRdb lists only in-frame clones, some missing. The top ten clones hold 4% to 4.5% of a sample with around 100,000 clones, 80% to 95% of them seen once. Material: peripheral blood. The receptor source for this set is a man aged 18 to 30 with acute or convalescent COVID-19.

The chain recombines TRBV5-1 with TRBJ2-2, with 9 positions matching TRBD2. The CDR3 length is 19 residues. V shed 0 bases and J 1 base; nucleotides not matched to a gene: 10. Germline V gene lookup returns CDR1 SGHRS and CDR2 YFSETQ. The CDR3 DNA is TGCGCCAGCAGCTTGGCCAGGGGTAGCGGGGGTTTGAACACCGGGGAGCTGTTTTTT. Encoded protein: CASSLARGSGGLNTGELFF.

The chain is built from TRBV25-1 and TRBJ1-6; the D is unclear. Deletions cut 1 base from V and 5 bases from J, with 12 bases between. The CDR3 sequence is 16 residues long. Germline CDR1 MGHDK, CDR2 SYGVNS. CDR3 bases: TGTGCCAGCAGTGAATTCCGAGGTACCGATAATTCACCCCTCCACTTT. Translating it yields CASSEFRGTDNSPLHF.

The V call is TRBV19, the J call TRBJ2-2; D unclear. The CDR3 loop spans 13 amino acids. Between the trimmed V and J ends, which lost 10 bases and 3 bases, there was a span of 12 bases. Germline CDR1 reads LNHDA; CDR2 reads SQIVND (reference sequence). CDR3: CATPRTDTGELFF. The CDR3 DNA reads as TGTGCCACCCCAAGAACGGACACCGGGGAGCTGTTTTTT.

The chain has TRBV14 and TRBJ1-1, with unresolved D. Germline assignment: CDR1 SGHDN and CDR2 FVKESK. Trimming left V 5 bases short and J 1 base short, with 8 bases between. The CDR3 length is 13 residues. CDR3 nucleotide sequence: TGTGCCAGCAGCGCGTCGTGGAACACTGAAGCTTTCTTT. Protein sequence: CASSASWNTEAFF.

This chain joins TRBV29-1 and TRBJ1-4, with TRBD1 matching over 9 bases. Germline CDR1 reads SQVTM; CDR2 reads ANQGSEA. V shed 6 bases and J 5 bases; nucleotides not matched to a gene: 1. There are 12 residues in the CDR3. Here the CDR3 reads CSVGTGNEKLFF. In nucleotides, the CDR3 is TGCAGCGTGGGGACAGGGAATGAAAAACTGTTTTTT. The entire variable domain, with the rest obtained from reference TRBV29-1 and TRBJ1-4, is as follows: SAVISQKPSRDICQRGTSLTIQCQVDSQVTMMFWYRQQPGQSLTLIATANQGSEATYESGFVIDKFPISRPNLTFSTLTVSNMSPEDSSIYLCSVGTGNEKLFFGSGTQLSVL.

V usage is TRBV11-2 and J usage is TRBJ1-2; D uncertain. CDR1 is SGHAT and CDR2 is FQNNGV in the germline V gene. The CDR3 sequence is 13 residues long. V was pared by 5 bases and J by 1 base, with 8 bases between. CDR3 in DNA: TGTGCCAGCAGCGCTGGGAGTAACTATGGCTACACCTTC. Amino acids: CASSAGSNYGYTF.

V gene TRBV10-1 combines with J gene TRBJ2-1; tentatively, D is TRBD2 (6 bases). There are 12 residues in the CDR3. The V end lost 0 bases, the J end lost 12 bases, and 9 bases lay between the germline ends. The germline gives CDR1 WNHNN, CDR2 SYGVQD (reference sequence). CDR3 in amino acids: CASSESAGRQFF. CDR3 nucleotides: TGCGCCAGCAGTGAGTCTGCGGGACGGCAGTTCTTC.

The V and J genes are TRBV30 and TRBJ2-2; no clear D gene. The germline V gene encodes CDR1 GTSNPN and CDR2 SVGIG (reference sequence). This CDR3 spans 13 amino acids. The germline V and J ends were trimmed by 0 bases and 1 base, with 3 bases remaining between them. CDR3 DNA sequence: TGTGCCTGGAGTGTCGGGAACACCGGGGAGCTGTTTTTT. Translation gives CAWSVGNTGELFF.

The J gene is TRBJ1-2, the V gene TRBV9; no definite D call. V was pared by 3 bases and J by 4 bases, with 19 bases between. Germline CDR1 is SGDLS and CDR2 is YYNGEE. This CDR3 is built from 16 residues. The CDR3 region has the DNA TGTGCCAGCAGCGGGGGTGGCTCTAGCCGCCTCTATGGCTACACCTTC. Protein sequence: CASSGGGSSRLYGYTF.

This rearrangement joins TRBV1 to TRBJ2-2; the table assigns TRBD2, which was not confirmed against the DNA. TRBV1 is a pseudogene. The CDR3 runs 13 residues. CDR3 nucleotides: TGCACCAGCAGCCACCTATTCGGGGGGGAGCTGTTTTTT. Amino acids: CTSSHLFGGELFF.

The rearrangement links TRBV27 to TRBJ2-5; a possible D gene is TRBD1 (6 bases). Germline lookup yields CDR1 MNHEY and CDR2 SMNVEV (reference sequence). V lost 6 bases and J lost 5, with 19 bases in between. CDR3 size: 15 residues. DNA for the CDR3: TGTGCCAGCAGGGGCGCCGGGACACCGAGGGAGACCCAGTACTTC. It specifies CASRGAGTPRETQYF.

This clone was detected once. The V call is TRBV5-1, the J call TRBJ1-1, with 9 bases identical to TRBD1. The germline V gene encodes CDR1 SGHRS and CDR2 YFSETQ. V lost 4 bases to trimming and J lost 8 bases; unmatched junction nucleotides: 6. The length of the CDR3 is 13 residues. The CDR3 sequence is CASSTTGGLEAFF. The DNA for the CDR3 is TGCGCCAGCAGCACTACAGGGGGCTTAGAAGCTTTCTTT.

The rearrangement links TRBV2 to TRBJ1-2; tentatively, D is TRBD1 (6 bases). Trimming took 10 bases from V and 0 from J, leaving 9 bases between them. The CDR3 covers 12 residues. The germline CDR1 and CDR2 sequences are SNHLY and FYNNEI. CDR3 in DNA: TGTGCCACGGACAGTTCTAACTATGGCTACACCTTC. Its translation is CATDSSNYGYTF.

In this sample, this clone turned up a few times. V and J are TRBV27 and TRBJ2-1; TRBD1 matches at 8 bases. Per germline, CDR1 MNHEY and CDR2 SMNVEV (reference sequence). Trimming at V came to 6 bases and at J to 13 bases, leaving 5 bases not matched to a gene. The length of the CDR3 is 11 residues. The CDR3 DNA is TGTGCCAGCAGGGACAGGGTTCGACAGTTCTTC. The encoded protein is CASRDRVRQFF.

V and J are TRBV7-9 and TRBJ1-2, with 12 bases identical to TRBD1. The V gene's germline CDR1 is SEHNR and CDR2 FQNEAQ (reference sequence). Trimming removed 3 bases from V and 5 bases from J; junction bases left unmatched: 10. CDR3 size: 17 residues. The CDR3 sequence is CASSLVGTGGAGYGYTF. The CDR3 DNA reads TGTGCCAGCAGCTTGGTCGGGACAGGGGGCGCAGGGTATGGCTACACCTTC.

This clone was detected only a few times. The chain carries TRBV3-1 (or the pseudogene TRBV3-2) and TRBJ1-4, with D possibly matching TRBD1 (5 bases). This CDR3 has 15 amino acids. In germline, CDR1 is LGHDT, CDR2 YNNKEL (reference sequence). V lost 1 base and J lost 2, with 8 bases in between. CDR3 nucleotide sequence: TGTGCCAGCAGCCAAGTAGGGGTTACTAATGAAAAACTGTTTTTT. Translation gives CASSQVGVTNEKLFF.

V is TRBV7-6 and J is TRBJ2-2; TRBD2 agrees at 11 bases. Per the germline V gene, CDR1 is SGHVS and CDR2 is FNYEAQ. The CDR3 consists of 16 residues. Trimming removed 4 bases from V and 1 base from J; junction bases left unmatched: 2. DNA for the CDR3: TGTGCCAGCAGCTACGGGACTAGCGGGAACACCGGGGAGCTGTTTTTT. Protein: CASSYGTSGNTGELFF.

The gene calls are TRBV9 and TRBJ1-1; maybe TRBD1 (6 bases). Trimming cost V 3 bases and J 1 base, with 10 bases left between them. Germline V CDR1 and CDR2: SGDLS, YYNGEE. There are 14 residues in the CDR3. CDR3 in DNA: TGTGCCAGCAGCGGCGGACAGACGAACACTGAAGCTTTCTTT. Protein: CASSGGQTNTEAFF.

This chain uses TRBV27 with TRBJ2-2; tentatively, D is TRBD1 (7 bases). V lost 4 bases, J lost 13 bases, and 25 bases lay in between. The CDR3 has 16 residues. Germline V gives CDR1 MNHEY, CDR2 SMNVEV (reference sequence). As DNA, the CDR3 is TGTGCCAGCAGTTCCTTCGCGTGGGGGGACAGTTTCTCGCTGTTTTTT. Translating gives CASSSFAWGDSFSLFF.